A single sample gave rise to the 23 T cell receptor beta chains below, sequenced in a study of vaccination and CD4 T cells after COVID-19. Stated treatment: roughly ten-day PBMC culture with coronavirus spike peptide pools or control peptides (ViraFEST assay). For these receptors, no antigen is known. Sequence data for DNA of cultured CD4+ T cells were generated by the Oncomine TCR Beta short-read assay. Each CDR3 protein gets one entry after TCRdb re-called the PCR reads with MiXCR. The sample has fewer than 20,000 distinct CDR3 sequences; 39% are singletons. Sequencing was performed on CD4+ T cells from blood, cultured in vitro, taken before SARS-CoV-2 vaccination. The origin of the receptors is a human donor who had recovered from COVID-19.

On this clonotype: Mismatch with germline at one junction end may stem from a read error. J is TRBJ2-3 and V is TRBV4-3, with 8 bases identical to TRBD2. The CDR3 covers 15 residues. Germline V gene sequence: CDR1 LGHNA, CDR2 YSLEER. The CDR3 DNA reads as TGCGTCAGCAGCCAAGATGGCCTACGGGGGGGCCCGCAGTATTTT. Translation: CVSSQDGLRGGPQYF.

In its sample, this clonotype was seen a few times. This chain links TRBV19 with TRBJ1-2; 8 nucleotides line up with TRBD1. From germline, CDR1 is LNHDA and CDR2 SQIVND (reference sequence). The V segment lost 1 base and the J segment 2 bases; nucleotides outside the gene matches: 3. The CDR3 sequence is 15 residues long. CDR3 DNA sequence: TGTGCCAGTAGTATAGCGACAGGGGCGAACTATGGCTACACCTTC. It codes for CASSIATGANYGYTF.

The gene calls are TRBV12-3 or TRBV12-4 and TRBJ1-5; D unclear. This CDR3 is built from 13 residues. V lost 6 bases and J 3 bases, leaving 9 bases between the germline ends. The DNA for the CDR3 is TGTGCCAGCAGCCTCAACAACAATCAGCCCCAGCATTTT. Protein sequence: CASSLNNNQPQHF.

The chain has TRBV6-1 and TRBJ1-2; 10 bases are a match to TRBD1. This CDR3 is 14 amino acids long. Germline lookup yields CDR1 MNHNS and CDR2 SASEGT. V was pared by 8 bases and J by 7 bases, with 10 bases of the junction left unmatched. In nucleotides, the CDR3 is TGTGCCAGCGAAGAGGGACAGGGGTTAGGTGGCTACACCTTC. Translated: CASEEGQGLGGYTF.

The J gene is TRBJ2-3, the V gene TRBV6-2 or TRBV6-3; 11 bases match TRBD1. V lost 5 bases, J lost 3 bases, and 7 bases stayed unmatched. Germline CDR1 MNHEY, CDR2 SVGEGT. This CDR3 comprises 16 residues. The CDR3 DNA sequence: TGTGCCAGCAGTCACCCCGGGACAGGGGGAACAGATACGCAGTATTTT. It is translated as CASSHPGTGGTDTQYF.

The chain couples TRBV20-1 to TRBJ2-3; TRBD2 matches at 11 bases. CDR3 length: 15 residues. V lost 7 bases to trimming and J lost 4 bases; unmatched junction nucleotides: 10. The germline gives CDR1 DFQATT, CDR2 SNEGSKA (reference sequence). The CDR3 nucleotides read TGCAGTGTTCCGGTCGGTAGCGGGGGGGCAGATACGCAGTATTTT. This translates into CSVPVGSGGADTQYF.

In this sample, this clonotype turned up a few times. The chain links TRBV27 to TRBJ2-6; 7 bases fit TRBD2. The junction had 3 bases not matched to a gene; V was cut back by 5 bases and J by 2 bases. The CDR3 runs 15 residues. CDR1 and CDR2 from the germline V gene are MNHEY and SMNVEV (reference sequence). CDR3 sequence (DNA): TGTGCCAGCAGTCCCGGACTAGCTGGGGCCAACGTCCTGACTTTC. This codes for CASSPGLAGANVLTF.

The gene calls are TRBV5-6 and TRBJ1-5, with 10 bases that match TRBD1. V gave up 4 bases and J gave up 3 bases; unmatched junction bases: 4. The CDR3 has 15 amino acids. Germline V lookup: CDR1 SGHDT, CDR2 YYEEEE. The CDR3 bases are TGTGCCAGCAGCCTGACAGGGGGCCTCAATCAGCCCCAGCATTTT. It is translated as CASSLTGGLNQPQHF.

This clonotype was seen only a few times. The rearrangement uses TRBV29-1 and TRBJ1-5; possible D gene TRBD1, 5 bases. Germline CDR1 and CDR2: SQVTM and ANQGSEA. This CDR3 has 13 residues. The CDR3 DNA reads as TGCAGTGTCCAGCAGGGCCTAAATCAGCCCCAGCATTTT. This codes for CSVQQGLNQPQHF.

The sample holds a few counts of this clonotype. DNA for the CDR3: TGTGCCAGCAGCTCTGGACTAGCGGGAGGCACCGGGGAGCTGTTTTTT. This encodes CASSSGLAGGTGELFF. The rearrangement joins TRBV7-2 to TRBJ2-2, with TRBD2 matching over 14 bases. Germline V gene sequence: CDR1 SGHTA, CDR2 FQGNSA. This CDR3 has 16 residues. V shed 4 bases, J shed 4 bases, and the junction held 2 bases outside the gene matches.

This clonotype was detected a few times. The gene calls are TRBV15 and TRBJ1-1, with TRBD1 as a possible D gene (6 bases). Trimming cost V 4 bases and J 4 bases, with 13 bases left between them. Per the germline V gene, CDR1 is LNHNV and CDR2 is YYDKDF (reference sequence). The CDR3 covers 14 residues. The CDR3 loop is CATSIKQGGTEAFF. For the CDR3, the DNA is TGTGCCACCAGCATCAAACAGGGCGGCACTGAAGCTTTCTTT.

This rearrangement joins TRBV20-1 to TRBJ2-5; D gene uncertain. The CDR3 length is 11 residues. In germline, CDR1 is DFQATT, CDR2 SNEGSKA (reference sequence). V was cut by 5 bases and J by 5 bases, with 9 bases left in between. The CDR3 reads CSASVGETQYF. DNA of the CDR3: TGCAGTGCTTCAGTCGGGGAGACCCAGTACTTC.

The V and J genes are TRBV7-9 and TRBJ1-1; D not resolved. The CDR3 spans 15 residues. Looked up from germline, CDR1 is SEHNR and CDR2 is FQNEAQ (reference sequence). V was clipped by 1 base and J by 4 bases, with 13 bases between them. The CDR3 DNA reads as TGTGCCAGCAGCTTAGTGACCGGGGAGGGCACTGAAGCTTTCTTT. Protein product: CASSLVTGEGTEAFF.

Only a few counts were recorded for this clonotype. The chain joins TRBV12-3 or TRBV12-4 to TRBJ1-1; D uncertain. Trimming took 5 bases from V and 2 from J, leaving 6 bases between them. The CDR3 has 12 residues. The CDR3 protein is CASSRTNTEAFF. Written as DNA, the CDR3 is TGTGCCAGCAGTCGTACCAACACTGAAGCTTTCTTT.

This clonotype was picked up a small number of times. The chain couples TRBV5-6 to TRBJ1-5; no firm D call. This CDR3 comprises 16 residues. The germline CDR1 and CDR2 sequences are SGHDT and YYEEEE. V was cut by 1 base and J by 0 bases, with 11 bases left in between. The CDR3 DNA is TGTGCCAGCAGCTTGTTCATGGGAAATAGCAATCAGCCCCAGCATTTT. It yields the protein CASSLFMGNSNQPQHF.

This chain joins TRBV7-9 and TRBJ1-6, with 7 bases identical to TRBD1. This CDR3 has 15 residues. Per the germline V gene, CDR1 is SEHNR and CDR2 is FQNEAQ (reference sequence). After removal of 2 bases from V and 8 bases from J, the junction contained 6 bases not matched to a gene. This CDR3 reads CASSLMGQGDSPLHF. In nucleotides, the CDR3 is TGTGCCAGCAGCTTAATGGGGCAGGGGGATTCACCCCTCCACTTT.

The table lists this clonotype with a few counts. The chain links TRBV19 to TRBJ1-1; D call uncertain. The germline gives CDR1 LNHDA, CDR2 SQIVND (reference sequence). V lost 4 bases and J 5 bases, leaving 17 bases between the germline ends. There are 15 residues in the CDR3. The CDR3 sequence: CASSKGLGAGTEAFF. The CDR3 DNA reads TGTGCCAGTAGTAAAGGGCTTGGAGCCGGGACTGAAGCTTTCTTT.

This clonotype was detected only a few times. This sequence joins TRBV6-1 and TRBJ2-6; D is uncertain. This CDR3 has 14 amino acids. Germline V CDR1 and CDR2: MNHNS, SASEGT. Trimming stripped 6 bases from V and 6 bases from J, with 12 bases between. The DNA of the CDR3 is TGTGCCAGCAGCCCCCTGAGAGAGGCCAACGTCCTGACTTTC. It specifies CASSPLREANVLTF.

This rearrangement joins TRBV12-5 to TRBJ1-5, with D perhaps TRBD1 (6 bases). This CDR3 has 16 residues. The V end was cut by 0 bases, the J end by 0 bases, with 9 bases between. Germline V gene sequence: CDR1 LGHNT, CDR2 FRNRAP. The CDR3 spells CASGLVTGTSNQPQHF. For the CDR3, the DNA is TGTGCTAGTGGTTTGGTAACAGGGACTAGCAATCAGCCCCAGCATTTT. Full variable domain (missing parts from reference TRBV12-5 and TRBJ1-5): DARVTQTPRHKVTEMGQEVTMRCQPILGHNTVFWYRQTMMQGLELLAYFRNRAPLDDSGMPKDRFSAEMPDATLATLKIQPSEPRDSAVYFCASGLVTGTSNQPQHFGDGTRLSIL.

The CDR3 sequence: CASTPSEGVNYGYTF. The CDR3 bases are TGTGCCAGCACCCCCTCAGAAGGGGTCAACTATGGCTACACCTTC. The chain carries TRBV6-2 or TRBV6-3 and TRBJ1-2; tentatively, D is TRBD1 (5 bases). The CDR3 has 15 amino acids. V gave up 7 bases and J gave up 2 bases, with 17 bases separating them. CDR1 and CDR2 from the germline V gene are MNHEY and SVGEGT.

This chain connects TRBV10-3 to TRBJ2-7, with D possibly being TRBD1 or TRBD2 (5 bases each). The CDR3 has 13 amino acids. V lost 8 bases to trimming and J lost 4 bases, with 15 bases between them. The germline V gene has CDR1 ENHRY and CDR2 SYGVKD. The CDR3 sequence is CAIGTEGSYEQYF. CDR3 nucleotide sequence: TGTGCCATCGGAACCGAGGGGAGTTACGAGCAGTACTTC.

V gene TRBV9 combines with J gene TRBJ2-5; TRBD2 matches 13 bases. The trim removed 7 bases at V and 1 base at J, leaving 4 bases unmatched. Per the germline V gene, CDR1 is SGDLS and CDR2 is YYNGEE. The CDR3 is 15 amino acids. This CDR3 is CASWGLAGPQETQYF. The CDR3 coding sequence is TGTGCCAGCTGGGGACTAGCGGGACCCCAAGAGACCCAGTACTTC.

This sequence joins TRBV15 and TRBJ1-1; D unresolved. Germline loops: CDR1 LNHNV, CDR2 YYDKDF (reference sequence). The CDR3 sequence is 12 residues long. V lost 5 bases and J lost 3, with 7 bases in between. In nucleotides, the CDR3 is TGTGCCACCAGCTCTTCTTACACTGAAGCTTTCTTT. It yields the protein CATSSSYTEAFF.